The clone carrying this T cell receptor (beta chain) was recorded a few times. Its antigen remains unidentified. Method: immunoSEQ multiplex PCR; TCRdb's copy keeps in-frame clones and lacks some. Of 30,000 to 40,000 clones in the sample, 45% to 70% were seen once. This specimen belongs to a study of a mutant IDH1 vaccine in newly diagnosed glioma. The overall study: The patients were given eight vaccinations, one each in weeks 1, 3, 5, 7, 11, 15, 19 and 23. Radiotherapy alone preceded vaccination by 4-6 weeks; alternatively, vaccination started with temozolomide cycles. Every participant had undergone radiotherapy, temozolomide, or both before, and most underwent both.

Specified time point: week 5, during vaccination. A 20-mer mutant IDH1 peptide at 300 ug was injected subcutaneously with topical imiquimod. Study outcomes and limitations: Changes in the top peripheral T cell clonotypes seemingly had no bearing on pseudoprogression.

Germline lookup yields CDR1 SQVTM and CDR2 ANQGSEA. V gave up 7 bases and J gave up 3 bases; unmatched junction bases: 8. The CDR3 runs 13 residues. The receptor was derived from a woman under 30 with glioma. The rearrangement links TRBV29-1 to TRBJ1-1; 7 positions match TRBD1. Material: PBMCs, obtained from a glioma patient whose treatment included an IDH1 peptide vaccine. CDR3 DNA: TGCAGCGGAAGGAAGGGGACAGACACTGAAGCTTTCTTT. Encoded protein: CSGRKGTDTEAFF.